Detailed here is one T cell receptor (beta chain). This sample was included in a study of cytomegalovirus exposure and HLA in healthy donors. CDR1 is MNHEY, CDR2 SMNVEV, per germline (reference sequence). Trimming stripped 2 bases from V and 4 bases from J, with 10 bases between. This CDR3 has 14 amino acids. The PCR had 60 Vbeta and 13 Jbeta primers. Assay used: immunoSEQ multiplex PCR; TCRdb lists only in-frame clones, some missing. The data show 150,000 to 200,000 clones, 78% seen once. This sequence originates from a woman between 50 and 59 years old in good health and CMV-seropositive. The sequencing input was PBMCs. The rearrangement links TRBV27 to TRBJ2-3; no clear D. The CDR3 nucleotides are TGTGCCAGCAGTTTAGGCGGCGGTGCAGATACGCAGTATTTT. It specifies CASSLGGGADTQYF.